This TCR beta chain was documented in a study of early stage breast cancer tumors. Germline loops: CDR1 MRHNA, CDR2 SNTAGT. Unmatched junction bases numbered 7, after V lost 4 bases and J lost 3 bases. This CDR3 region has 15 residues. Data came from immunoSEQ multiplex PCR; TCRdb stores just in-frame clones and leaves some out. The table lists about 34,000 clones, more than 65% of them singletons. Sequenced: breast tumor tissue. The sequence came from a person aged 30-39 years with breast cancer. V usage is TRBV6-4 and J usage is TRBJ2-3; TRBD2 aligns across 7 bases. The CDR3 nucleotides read TGTGCCAGCAGTGGGGCTAGCGGATCAACAGATACGCAGTATTTT. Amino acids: CASSGASGSTDTQYF.